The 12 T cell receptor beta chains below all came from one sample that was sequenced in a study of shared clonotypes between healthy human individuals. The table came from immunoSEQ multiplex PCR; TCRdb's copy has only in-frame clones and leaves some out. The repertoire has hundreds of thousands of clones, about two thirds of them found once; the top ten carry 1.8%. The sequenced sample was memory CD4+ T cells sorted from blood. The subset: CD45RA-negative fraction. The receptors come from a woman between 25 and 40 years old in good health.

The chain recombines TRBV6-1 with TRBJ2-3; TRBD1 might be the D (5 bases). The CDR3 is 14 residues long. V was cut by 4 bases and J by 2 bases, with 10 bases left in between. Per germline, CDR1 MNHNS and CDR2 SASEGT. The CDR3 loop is CASSVGRVTDTQYF. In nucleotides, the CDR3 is TGTGCCAGCAGTGTAGGCAGGGTCACAGATACGCAGTATTTT.

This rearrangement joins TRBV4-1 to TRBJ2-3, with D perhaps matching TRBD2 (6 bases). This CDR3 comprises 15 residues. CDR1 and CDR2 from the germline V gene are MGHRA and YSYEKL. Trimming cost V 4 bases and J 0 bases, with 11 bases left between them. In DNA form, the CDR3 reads TGCGCCAGCAGCCCGAGGGGAGGAAGCACAGATACGCAGTATTTT. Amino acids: CASSPRGGSTDTQYF.

CDR3 sequence: CASSFFGTGVAEAFF. The CDR3 nucleotides are TGTGCCAGCAGCTTTTTTGGGACAGGGGTGGCTGAAGCTTTCTTT. J is TRBJ1-1 and V is TRBV5-6; 10 bases match TRBD1. The CDR3 covers 15 residues. Germline V gene lookup returns CDR1 SGHDT and CDR2 YYEEEE. The V gene end was trimmed by 2 bases and the J gene end by 6 bases; junction bases not matched to a gene: 7.

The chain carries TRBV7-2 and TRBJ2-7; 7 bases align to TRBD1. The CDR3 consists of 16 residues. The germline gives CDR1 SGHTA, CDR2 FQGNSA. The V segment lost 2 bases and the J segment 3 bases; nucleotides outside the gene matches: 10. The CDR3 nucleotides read TGTGCCAGCAGCTTACGAGGGACAGTGGGCGGCTACGAGCAGTACTTC. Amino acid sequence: CASSLRGTVGGYEQYF.

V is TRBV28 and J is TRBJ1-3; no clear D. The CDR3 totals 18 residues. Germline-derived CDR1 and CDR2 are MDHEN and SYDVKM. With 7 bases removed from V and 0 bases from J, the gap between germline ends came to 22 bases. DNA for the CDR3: TGTGCCAGCACTACCGCGGCTCAGTTCGGTTTCTCTGGAAACACCATATATTTT. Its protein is CASTTAAQFGFSGNTIYF.

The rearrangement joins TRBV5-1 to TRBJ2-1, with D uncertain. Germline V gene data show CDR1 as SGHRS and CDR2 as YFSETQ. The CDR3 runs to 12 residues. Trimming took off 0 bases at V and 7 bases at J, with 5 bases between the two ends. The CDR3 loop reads CASSLVLNEQFF. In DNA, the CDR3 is TGCGCCAGCAGCTTGGTATTAAATGAGCAGTTCTTC.

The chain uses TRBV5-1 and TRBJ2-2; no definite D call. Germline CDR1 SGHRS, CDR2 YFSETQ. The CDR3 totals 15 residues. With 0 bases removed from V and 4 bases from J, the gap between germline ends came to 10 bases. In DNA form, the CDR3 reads TGCGCCAGCAGCTTGGCCCTTTGGCCCACCGGGGAGCTGTTTTTT. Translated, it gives CASSLALWPTGELFF. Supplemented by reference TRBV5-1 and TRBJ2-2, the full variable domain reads KAGVTQTPRYLIKTRGQQVTLSCSPISGHRSVSWYQQTPGQGLQFLFEYFSETQRNKGNFPGRFSGRQFSNSRSEMNVSTLELGDSALYLCASSLALWPTGELFFGEGSRLTVL.

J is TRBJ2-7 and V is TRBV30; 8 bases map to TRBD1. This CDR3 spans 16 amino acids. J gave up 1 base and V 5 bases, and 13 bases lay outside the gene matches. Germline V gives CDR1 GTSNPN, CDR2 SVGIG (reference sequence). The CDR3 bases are TGTGCCTGGGGATCCTTCCGGGACAGGTCGTCCTACGAGCAGTACTTC. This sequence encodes CAWGSFRDRSSYEQYF.

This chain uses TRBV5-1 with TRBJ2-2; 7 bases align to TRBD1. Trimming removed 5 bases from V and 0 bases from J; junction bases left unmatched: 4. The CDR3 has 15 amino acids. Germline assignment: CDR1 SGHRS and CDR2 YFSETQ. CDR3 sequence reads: CASSGTETNTGELFF. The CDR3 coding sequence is TGCGCCAGCAGTGGGACAGAAACGAACACCGGGGAGCTGTTTTTT.

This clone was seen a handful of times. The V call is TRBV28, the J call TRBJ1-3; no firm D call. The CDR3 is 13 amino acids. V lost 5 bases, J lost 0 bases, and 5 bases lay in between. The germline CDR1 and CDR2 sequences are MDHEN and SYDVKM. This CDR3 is CASSHDSGNTIYF. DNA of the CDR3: TGTGCCAGCAGTCACGACTCTGGAAACACCATATATTTT.

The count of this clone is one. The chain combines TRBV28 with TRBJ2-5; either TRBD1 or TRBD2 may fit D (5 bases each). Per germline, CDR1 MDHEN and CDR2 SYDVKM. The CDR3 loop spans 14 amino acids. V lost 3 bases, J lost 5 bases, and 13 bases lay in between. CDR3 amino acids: CASSFLRGIETQYF. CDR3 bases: TGTGCCAGCAGTTTCTTGAGGGGTATCGAGACCCAGTACTTC.

The CDR3 coding sequence is TGCAGCGTTGCGGGAGTACAAGAGACCCAGTACTTC. Translating it yields CSVAGVQETQYF. The chain recombines TRBV29-1 with TRBJ2-5; TRBD2 might be the D (6 bases). Germline V gene sequence: CDR1 SQVTM, CDR2 ANQGSEA. This CDR3 comprises 12 residues. Trimming cost V 4 bases and J 2 bases, with 8 bases left between them.